This T cell receptor beta chain was captured by sequencing in a study of blood T cell repertoires in COVID-19. Study-wide background: Samples taken during acute and convalescent COVID-19 were collected in the United States, Italy and Spain. Nucleic acid was either cDNA or gDNA, and it came from T cells, B-cell-depleted T cells, or PBMCs.

As originally analysed: Reference gene primers were amplified, and this amplification served to estimate nucleated cell counts. Clones were sequenced by immunoSEQ multiplex PCR, and TCRdb holds only the in-frame ones, with some missing. V, J and clone size are those of that table, while D and trimming were read from the DNA. Counted here are hundreds of thousands of clones, roughly 87% occurring once; the ten biggest clones make up about 1%. The CDR3 is 16 residues long. Looked up from germline, CDR1 is SEHNR and CDR2 is FQNEAQ (reference sequence). Trimming left V 1 base short and J 8 bases short, with 15 bases between.

Sequences were obtained from peripheral blood. This chain connects TRBV7-9 to TRBJ1-6; D remains unclear. The clonotype comes from a man younger than 35 with COVID-19, enrolled during active disease. The CDR3 sequence: CASSLDQTDPYSPLHF. CDR3 in DNA: TGTGCCAGCAGCTTAGATCAAACAGACCCTTATTCACCCCTCCACTTT.